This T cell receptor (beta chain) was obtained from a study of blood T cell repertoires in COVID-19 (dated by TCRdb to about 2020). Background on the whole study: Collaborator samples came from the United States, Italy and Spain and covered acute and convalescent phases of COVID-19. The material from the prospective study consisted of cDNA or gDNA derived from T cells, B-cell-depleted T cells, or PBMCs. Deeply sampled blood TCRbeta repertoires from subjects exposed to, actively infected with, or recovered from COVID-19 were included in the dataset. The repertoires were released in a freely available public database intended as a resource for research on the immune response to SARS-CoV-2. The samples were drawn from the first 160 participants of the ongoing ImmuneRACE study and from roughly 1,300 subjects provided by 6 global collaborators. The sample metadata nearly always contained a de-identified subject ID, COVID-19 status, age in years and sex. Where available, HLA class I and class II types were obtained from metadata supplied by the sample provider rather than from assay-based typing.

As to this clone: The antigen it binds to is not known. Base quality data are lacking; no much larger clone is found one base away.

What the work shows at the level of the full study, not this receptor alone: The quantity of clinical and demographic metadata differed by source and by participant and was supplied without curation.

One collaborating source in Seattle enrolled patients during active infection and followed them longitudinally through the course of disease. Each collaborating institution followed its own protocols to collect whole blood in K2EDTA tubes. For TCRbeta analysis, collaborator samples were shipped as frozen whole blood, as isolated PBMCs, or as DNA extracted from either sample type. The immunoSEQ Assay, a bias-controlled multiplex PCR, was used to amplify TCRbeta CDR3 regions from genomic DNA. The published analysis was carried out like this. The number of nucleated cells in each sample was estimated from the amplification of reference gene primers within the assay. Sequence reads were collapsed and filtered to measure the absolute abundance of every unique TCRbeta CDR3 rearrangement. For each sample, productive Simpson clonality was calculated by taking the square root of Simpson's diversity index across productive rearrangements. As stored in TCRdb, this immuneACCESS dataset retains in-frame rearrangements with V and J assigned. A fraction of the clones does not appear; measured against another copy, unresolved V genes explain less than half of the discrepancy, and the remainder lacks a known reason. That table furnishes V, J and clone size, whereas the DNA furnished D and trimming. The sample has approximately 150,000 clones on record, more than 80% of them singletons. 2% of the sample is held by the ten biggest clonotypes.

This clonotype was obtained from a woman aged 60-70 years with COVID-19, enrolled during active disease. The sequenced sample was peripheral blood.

This receptor carries the CDR3 CASRNSTSRQGSYGYTF. In nucleotide form, the sequence is TGTGCAAGTCGCAACTCAACTTCCCGACAGGGGAGCTATGGCTACACCTTC. The V gene is TRBV12-2 and the J gene is TRBJ1-2; no check of the table's D call, TRBD1, against the DNA was made. TRBV12-2 is tagged as a pseudogene. The CDR3, from cysteine to phenylalanine, totals 17 residues. The DNA shown is the 51-base CDR3, in frame from base 1.